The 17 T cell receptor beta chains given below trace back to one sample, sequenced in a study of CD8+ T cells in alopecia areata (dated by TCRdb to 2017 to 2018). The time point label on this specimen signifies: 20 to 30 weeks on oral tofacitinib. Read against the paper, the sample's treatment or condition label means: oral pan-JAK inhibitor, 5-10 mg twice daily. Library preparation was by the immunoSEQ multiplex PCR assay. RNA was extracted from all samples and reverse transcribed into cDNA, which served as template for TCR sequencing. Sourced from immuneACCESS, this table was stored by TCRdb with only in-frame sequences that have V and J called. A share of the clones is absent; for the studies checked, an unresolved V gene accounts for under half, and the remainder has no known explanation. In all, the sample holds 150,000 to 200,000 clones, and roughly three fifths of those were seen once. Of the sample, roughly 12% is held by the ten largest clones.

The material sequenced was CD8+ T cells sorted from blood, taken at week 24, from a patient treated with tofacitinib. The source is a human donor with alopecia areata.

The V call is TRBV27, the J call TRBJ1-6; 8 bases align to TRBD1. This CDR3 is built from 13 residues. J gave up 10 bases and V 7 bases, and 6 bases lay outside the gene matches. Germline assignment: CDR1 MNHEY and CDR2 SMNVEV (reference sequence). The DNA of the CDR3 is TGTGCCAGCACCACAGGGGGAGGCTCACCCCTCCACTTT. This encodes CASTTGGGSPLHF.

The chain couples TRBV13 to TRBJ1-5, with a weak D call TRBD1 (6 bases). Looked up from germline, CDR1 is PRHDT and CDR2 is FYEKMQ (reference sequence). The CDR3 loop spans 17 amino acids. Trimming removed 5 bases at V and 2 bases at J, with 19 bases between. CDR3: CASSLEGGGRGNQPQHF. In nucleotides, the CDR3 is TGTGCCAGCAGCCTCGAGGGTGGGGGCAGGGGCAATCAGCCCCAGCATTTT.

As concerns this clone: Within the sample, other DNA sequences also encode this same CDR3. The CDR3: CASSLGPQPQHF. CDR3 nucleotide sequence: TGTGCCAGCAGCTTAGGGCCACAGCCCCAGCATTTT. The rearrangement joins TRBV7-9 to TRBJ1-5; D not certain. The V end lost 1 base, the J end lost 7 bases, and 5 bases lay between the germline ends. The germline CDR1 and CDR2 sequences are SEHNR and FQNEAQ (reference sequence). CDR3 length: 12 residues.

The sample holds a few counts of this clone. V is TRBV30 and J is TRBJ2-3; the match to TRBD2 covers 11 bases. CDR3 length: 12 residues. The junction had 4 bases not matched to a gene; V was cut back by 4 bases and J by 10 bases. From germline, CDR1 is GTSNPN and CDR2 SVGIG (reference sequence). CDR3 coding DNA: TGTGCCTGGACCGATAGCGGGGGGGCGCAGTATTTT. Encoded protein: CAWTDSGGAQYF. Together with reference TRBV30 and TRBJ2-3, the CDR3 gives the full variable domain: SQTIHQWPATLVQPVGSPLSLECTVEGTSNPNLYWYRQAAGRGLQLLFYSVGIGQISSEVPQNLSASRPQDRQFILSSKKLLLSDSGFYLCAWTDSGGAQYFGPGTRLTVL.

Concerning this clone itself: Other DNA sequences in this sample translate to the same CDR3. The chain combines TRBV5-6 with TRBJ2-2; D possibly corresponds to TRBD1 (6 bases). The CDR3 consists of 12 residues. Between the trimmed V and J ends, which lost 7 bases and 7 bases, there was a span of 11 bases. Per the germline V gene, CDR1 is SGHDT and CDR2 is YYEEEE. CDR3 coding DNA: TGTGCCAGCTCCCTAGGGGGCGGGGAGCTGTTTTTT. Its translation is CASSLGGGELFF.

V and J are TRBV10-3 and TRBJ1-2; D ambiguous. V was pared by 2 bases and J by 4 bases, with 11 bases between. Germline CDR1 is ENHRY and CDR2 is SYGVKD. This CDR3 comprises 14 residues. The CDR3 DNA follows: TGTGCCATCAGTGAGACGGACGGACGCTATGGCTACACCTTC. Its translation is CAISETDGRYGYTF.

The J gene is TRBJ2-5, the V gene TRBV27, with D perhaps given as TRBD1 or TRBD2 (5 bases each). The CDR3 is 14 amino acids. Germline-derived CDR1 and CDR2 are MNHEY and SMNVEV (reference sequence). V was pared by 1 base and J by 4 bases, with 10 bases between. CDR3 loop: CASSLFPGRETQYF. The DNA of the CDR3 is TGTGCCAGCAGTTTATTCCCGGGGCGAGAGACCCAGTACTTC.

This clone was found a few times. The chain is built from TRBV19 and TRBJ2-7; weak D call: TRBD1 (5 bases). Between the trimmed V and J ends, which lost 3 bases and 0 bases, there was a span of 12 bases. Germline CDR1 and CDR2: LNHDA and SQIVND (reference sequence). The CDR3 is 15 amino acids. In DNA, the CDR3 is TGTGCCAGTAGTATCAGGACACCGAGCTCCTACGAGCAGTACTTC. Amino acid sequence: CASSIRTPSSYEQYF.

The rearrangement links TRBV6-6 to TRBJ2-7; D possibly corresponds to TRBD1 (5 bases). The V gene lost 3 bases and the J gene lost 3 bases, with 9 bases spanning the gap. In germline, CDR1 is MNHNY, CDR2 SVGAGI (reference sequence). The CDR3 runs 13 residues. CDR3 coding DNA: TGTGCCAGCAGTTATGTCAGGGACTACGAGCAGTACTTC. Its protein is CASSYVRDYEQYF.

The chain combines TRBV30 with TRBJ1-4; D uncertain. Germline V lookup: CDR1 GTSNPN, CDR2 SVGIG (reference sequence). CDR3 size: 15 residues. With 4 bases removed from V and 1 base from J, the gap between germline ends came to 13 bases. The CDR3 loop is CAWTTEVGTNEKLFF. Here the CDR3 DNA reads TGTGCCTGGACTACGGAGGTTGGAACTAATGAAAAACTGTTTTTT.

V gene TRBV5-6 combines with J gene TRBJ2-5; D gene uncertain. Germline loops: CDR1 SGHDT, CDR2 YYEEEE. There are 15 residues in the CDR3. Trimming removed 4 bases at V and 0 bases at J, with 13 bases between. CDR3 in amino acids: CASSVSPGYQETQYF. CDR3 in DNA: TGTGCCAGCAGCGTTTCCCCAGGATACCAAGAGACCCAGTACTTC.

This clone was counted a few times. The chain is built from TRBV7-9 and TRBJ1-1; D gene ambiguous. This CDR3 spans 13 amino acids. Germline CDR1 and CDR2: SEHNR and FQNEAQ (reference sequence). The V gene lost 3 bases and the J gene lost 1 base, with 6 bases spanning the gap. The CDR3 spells CASSFGPNTEAFF. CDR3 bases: TGTGCCAGCAGCTTCGGGCCGAACACTGAAGCTTTCTTT.

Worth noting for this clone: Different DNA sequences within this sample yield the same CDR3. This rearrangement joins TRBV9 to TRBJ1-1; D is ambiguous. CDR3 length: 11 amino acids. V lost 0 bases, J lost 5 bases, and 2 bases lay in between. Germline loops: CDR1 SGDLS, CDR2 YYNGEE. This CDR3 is CASSVVTEAFF. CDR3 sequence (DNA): TGTGCCAGCAGCGTAGTGACTGAAGCTTTCTTT.

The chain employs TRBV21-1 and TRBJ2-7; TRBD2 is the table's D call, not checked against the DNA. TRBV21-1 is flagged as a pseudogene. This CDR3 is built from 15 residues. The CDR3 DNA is TGTGCCAGCAGCAAGTCATCGGGAATGTCCTACGAGCAGTACTTC. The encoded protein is CASSKSSGMSYEQYF.

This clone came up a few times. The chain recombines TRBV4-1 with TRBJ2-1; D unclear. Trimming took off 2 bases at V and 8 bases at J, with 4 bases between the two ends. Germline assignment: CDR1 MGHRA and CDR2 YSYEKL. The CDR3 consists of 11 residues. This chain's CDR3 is CASSQTDEQFF. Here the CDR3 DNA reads TGCGCCAGCAGCCAAACCGATGAGCAGTTCTTC.

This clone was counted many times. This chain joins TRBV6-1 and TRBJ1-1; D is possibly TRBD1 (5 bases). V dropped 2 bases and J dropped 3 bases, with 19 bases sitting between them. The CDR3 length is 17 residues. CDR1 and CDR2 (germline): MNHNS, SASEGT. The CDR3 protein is CASSELPFTARDTEAFF. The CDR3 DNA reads TGTGCCAGCAGTGAACTCCCCTTTACAGCCAGGGACACTGAAGCTTTCTTT.

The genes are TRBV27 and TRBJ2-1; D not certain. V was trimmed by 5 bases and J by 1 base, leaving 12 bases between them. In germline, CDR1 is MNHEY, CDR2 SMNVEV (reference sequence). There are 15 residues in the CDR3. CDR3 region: CASSARHPSYNEQFF. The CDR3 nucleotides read TGTGCCAGCAGTGCTCGACACCCTTCCTACAATGAGCAGTTCTTC.